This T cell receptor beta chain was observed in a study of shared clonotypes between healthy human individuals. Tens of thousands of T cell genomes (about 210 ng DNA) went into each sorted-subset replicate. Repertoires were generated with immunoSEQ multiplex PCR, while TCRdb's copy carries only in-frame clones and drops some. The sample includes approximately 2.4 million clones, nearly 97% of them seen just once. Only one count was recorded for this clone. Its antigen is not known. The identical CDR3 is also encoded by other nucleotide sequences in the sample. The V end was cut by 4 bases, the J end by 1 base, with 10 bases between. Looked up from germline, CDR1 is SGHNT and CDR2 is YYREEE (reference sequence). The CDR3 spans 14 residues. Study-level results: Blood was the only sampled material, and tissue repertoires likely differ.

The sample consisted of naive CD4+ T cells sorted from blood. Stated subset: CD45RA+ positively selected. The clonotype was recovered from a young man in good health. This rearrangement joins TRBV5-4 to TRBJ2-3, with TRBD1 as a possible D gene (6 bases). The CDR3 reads CASSLGQRTDTQYF. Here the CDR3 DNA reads TGTGCCAGCAGCCTCGGACAGCGCACAGATACGCAGTATTTT.